One and the same sample provided the 29 T cell receptor beta chains below, sequenced in a study of OX40 agonist ivuxolimab in advanced cancers. Sequenced by immunoSEQ multiplex PCR; TCRdb stores in-frame clones only, minus some. The sample consists of roughly 50,000 clones, around 86% of them appearing once. Sequenced here: CD4+ or CD8+ T cells sorted from blood, sampled in a trial of the OX40 agonist ivuxolimab. The receptors here all came from an adult with an advanced solid tumor such as melanoma, head and neck, liver or kidney cancer.

The chain joins TRBV30 to TRBJ1-5; D call uncertain. Per germline, CDR1 GTSNPN and CDR2 SVGIG (reference sequence). The CDR3 runs 13 residues. Trimming stripped 2 bases from V and 3 bases from J, with 8 bases between. The CDR3 DNA reads TGTGCCTGGAGTTCAACATACAATCAGCCCCAGCATTTT. Translated: CAWSSTYNQPQHF.

The chain recombines TRBV29-1 with TRBJ2-3; TRBD1 agrees at 9 bases. The CDR3 is made up of 14 amino acids. CDR1 is SQVTM, CDR2 ANQGSEA, per germline. V lost 4 bases to trimming and J lost 0 bases; unmatched junction nucleotides: 2. The CDR3 here is CSVGQGESTDTQYF. CDR3 sequence (DNA): TGCAGCGTTGGACAGGGGGAGAGCACAGATACGCAGTATTTT.

The gene calls are TRBV5-8 and TRBJ1-1; D not certain. Trimming took 5 bases from V and 4 from J, leaving 15 bases between them. Germline CDR1 and CDR2: SGHTS and YDEGEE. This CDR3 spans 14 amino acids. CDR3 DNA: TGTGCCAGCAGTGAGGTCGGGTTTATCACTGAAGCTTTCTTT. It codes for CASSEVGFITEAFF.

The chain recombines TRBV6-5 with TRBJ1-1, with a tentative D call TRBD1 (5 bases). V was pared by 4 bases and J by 2 bases, with 11 bases between. Germline CDR1 MNHEY, CDR2 SVGAGI. This CDR3 is built from 14 residues. The CDR3 protein is CASSFLTANTEAFF. Written as DNA, the CDR3 is TGTGCCAGCAGTTTCCTGACAGCCAACACTGAAGCTTTCTTT.

The V call is TRBV4-3, the J call TRBJ2-3, with unresolved D. The CDR3 loop spans 15 amino acids. Trimming cost V 0 bases and J 0 bases, with 7 bases left between them. Germline V gives CDR1 LGHNA, CDR2 YSLEER. CDR3 in DNA: TGCGCCAGCAGCCAAGAGCGGTTTAGCACAGATACGCAGTATTTT. It translates to CASSQERFSTDTQYF.

This clone has a handful of counts. The chain links TRBV18 to TRBJ2-7; D call uncertain. Deletions cut 0 bases from V and 3 bases from J, with 6 bases between. Looked up from germline, CDR1 is KGHSH and CDR2 is LQKENI. The CDR3 is 13 amino acids. Written as DNA, the CDR3 is TGTGCCAGCTCACCACCGAGCAGCTACGAGCAGTACTTC. The encoded protein is CASSPPSSYEQYF.

The sample holds a few counts of this clone. This chain links TRBV28 with TRBJ1-5; a possible D gene is TRBD1 (5 bases). The CDR3 runs 13 residues. The V end lost 3 bases, the J end lost 6 bases, and 9 bases lay between the germline ends. The germline V gene encodes CDR1 MDHEN and CDR2 SYDVKM. The CDR3 is CASSFFGGQPQHF. The CDR3 DNA reads as TGTGCCAGCAGTTTCTTTGGGGGTCAGCCCCAGCATTTT.

CDR3 loop: CASSLDGAYSGNTIYF. CDR3 bases: TGTGCCAGCAGCTTAGACGGGGCGTACTCTGGAAACACCATATATTTT. The V and J genes are TRBV7-2 and TRBJ1-3; D is possibly TRBD1 (5 bases). The CDR3 covers 16 residues. Germline CDR1 reads SGHTA; CDR2 reads FQGNSA. V gave up 1 base and J gave up 0 bases, with 10 bases separating them.

The rearrangement uses TRBV25-1 and TRBJ1-2; 7 nucleotides agree with TRBD1. J was trimmed by 4 bases and V by 4 bases; bases with no gene match: 9. Germline V gives CDR1 MGHDK, CDR2 SYGVNS. The length of the CDR3 is 15 residues. CDR3 nucleotide sequence: TGTGCCAGCAGTGCCCCCGGGACAGCGCCCTATGGCTACACCTTC. Translating it yields CASSAPGTAPYGYTF.

The chain links TRBV7-2 to TRBJ2-1, with 10 bases lining up with TRBD2. The junction had 0 bases not matched to a gene; V was cut back by 1 base and J by 0 bases. The CDR3 has 16 residues. CDR1 and CDR2 (germline): SGHTA, FQGNSA. CDR3 loop: CASSLGLAGSYNEQFF. The CDR3, as DNA: TGTGCCAGCAGCTTAGGACTAGCGGGCTCCTACAATGAGCAGTTCTTC.

The chain employs TRBV18 and TRBJ1-1, with TRBD1 as a possible D gene (5 bases). CDR1 and CDR2 (germline): KGHSH, LQKENI. This CDR3 region has 17 residues. With 0 bases removed from V and 0 bases from J, the gap between germline ends came to 14 bases. In nucleotides, the CDR3 is TGTGCCAGCTCACCACCGGCAGGGATTGAGATGAACACTGAAGCTTTCTTT. It codes for CASSPPAGIEMNTEAFF.

The rearrangement uses TRBV7-8 and TRBJ2-1; the D is unclear. V gave up 3 bases and J gave up 10 bases, with 13 bases separating them. This CDR3 spans 13 amino acids. Germline lookup yields CDR1 SGHVS and CDR2 FQNEAQ. This CDR3 is CASSFDRAAEQFF. The CDR3 DNA sequence: TGTGCCAGCAGCTTCGATAGGGCGGCAGAGCAGTTCTTC. The complete variable domain, with remaining parts taken from reference TRBV7-8 and TRBJ2-1, reads GAGVSQSPRYKVAKRGQDVALRCDPISGHVSLFWYQQALGQGPEFLTYFQNEAQLDKSGLPSDRFFAERPEGSVSTLKIQRTQQEDSAVYLCASSFDRAAEQFFGPGTRLTVL.

This sequence joins TRBV19 and TRBJ2-2; D call uncertain. The CDR3 sequence is 13 residues long. The germline CDR1 and CDR2 sequences are LNHDA and SQIVND (reference sequence). V was clipped by 3 bases and J by 6 bases, with 8 bases between them. In DNA form, the CDR3 reads TGTGCCAGTAGTATCCAAGTATCCGGGGAGCTGTTTTTT. Its translation: CASSIQVSGELFF.

This clone appeared a single time. The V call is TRBV4-1, the J call TRBJ1-3, with D perhaps TRBD1 (5 bases). The CDR3 has 16 amino acids. Germline lookup yields CDR1 MGHRA and CDR2 YSYEKL. V dropped 0 bases and J dropped 0 bases, with 9 bases sitting between them. CDR3 loop: CASSQDTGFSGNTIYF. CDR3 DNA: TGCGCCAGCAGCCAAGATACAGGCTTCTCTGGAAACACCATATATTTT.

V gene TRBV28 combines with J gene TRBJ1-3; no clear D gene. Trimming removed 4 bases at V and 0 bases at J, with 7 bases between. This CDR3 region has 14 residues. Looked up from germline, CDR1 is MDHEN and CDR2 is SYDVKM. The CDR3 spells CASSSQYSGNTIYF. In DNA form, the CDR3 reads TGTGCCAGCAGTTCACAATACTCTGGAAACACCATATATTTT.

This clone was detected only a few times. The chain carries TRBV21-1 and TRBJ2-5. TRBV21-1 is given as a pseudogene. The CDR3 covers 19 residues. For the CDR3, the DNA is TGTGCCAGCAGCAAAGCCTTTGGGGACCGAGAAAACCAGAAAGAGACCCAGTACTTC. Its translation is CASSKAFGDRENQKETQYF.

V is TRBV5-1 and J is TRBJ2-2; 9 bases map to TRBD2. This CDR3 contains 15 residues. J was trimmed by 5 bases and V by 6 bases; bases with no gene match: 8. Looked up from germline, CDR1 is SGHRS and CDR2 is YFSETQ. The CDR3 sequence is CASTLGTSNTGELFF. The CDR3 DNA reads TGCGCCAGCACCCTAGGGACTAGCAATACCGGGGAGCTGTTTTTT.

The V gene is TRBV6-4, the J gene TRBJ2-3; 8 bases match TRBD2. Trimming cost V 6 bases and J 0 bases; bases outside gene matches: 2. The germline gives CDR1 MRHNA, CDR2 SNTAGT. CDR3 length equals 14 residues. As DNA, the CDR3 is TGTGCCAGCAGCCGGGGGGGAAGCACAGATACGCAGTATTTT. Protein product: CASSRGGSTDTQYF.

The chain employs TRBV5-1 and TRBJ1-2, with TRBD1 as a possible D gene (5 bases). The CDR3 length is 15 residues. Germline CDR1 is SGHRS and CDR2 is YFSETQ. V lost 0 bases, J lost 5 bases, and 14 bases lay in between. The CDR3 sequence is CASSLEQAERYGYTF. The CDR3 DNA follows: TGCGCCAGCAGCTTGGAACAGGCGGAACGTTATGGCTACACCTTC.

V is TRBV7-9 and J is TRBJ1-5; D gene uncertain. Germline CDR1 SEHNR, CDR2 FQNEAQ (reference sequence). Trimming pared 5 bases from V and 6 bases from J, leaving 17 bases between. The CDR3 consists of 15 residues. CDR3 bases: TGTGCCAGCAGCCCAATAGAACGACGCGGTCAGCCCCAGCATTTT. Residues: CASSPIERRGQPQHF.

V and J are TRBV18 and TRBJ2-7, with 9 bases fitting TRBD2. This CDR3 comprises 15 residues. Unmatched junction bases numbered 5, after V lost 2 bases and J lost 3 bases. Germline V gene sequence: CDR1 KGHSH, CDR2 LQKENI. Written as DNA, the CDR3 is TGTGCCAGCTCACCAGGGGGGACTAGCAACTACGAGCAGTACTTC. Protein: CASSPGGTSNYEQYF.

The gene calls are TRBV29-1 and TRBJ1-5; D is unresolved. This CDR3 has 13 residues. V was cut by 5 bases and J by 0 bases, with 8 bases left in between. CDR1 and CDR2 (germline): SQVTM, ANQGSEA. The CDR3 DNA is TGCAGCGTTATGGAGAATAGCAATCAGCCCCAGCATTTT. It codes for CSVMENSNQPQHF.

This clone was detected once. The gene calls are TRBV10-3 and TRBJ2-1; 11 nucleotides line up with TRBD1. The germline CDR1 and CDR2 sequences are ENHRY and SYGVKD. The CDR3 spans 15 residues. With 6 bases clipped from V and 3 bases from J, the junction kept 4 bases outside the gene matches. The CDR3 DNA reads TGTGCCATCAGGGCCGGGACAGGGGGCTACAATGAGCAGTTCTTC. It is translated as CAIRAGTGGYNEQFF.

The V and J genes are TRBV21-1 and TRBJ2-7; TRBD1 was called by the table and not checked on the DNA. TRBV21-1 is reported as a pseudogene. The CDR3 has 14 residues. The CDR3 bases are TGTGCCCTTAGGAGGGACAGGGCTCCCTACGAGCAGTACTTC. The encoded protein is CALRRDRAPYEQYF.

As regards this clone: At one end, the junction sequence differs from germline, possibly due to a read error. This sequence joins TRBV6-5 and TRBJ1-3; no firm D call. The germline V gene encodes CDR1 MNHEY and CDR2 SVGAGI. This CDR3 has 14 amino acids. The CDR3 spells CASSSAPSGNTIYF. In DNA form, the CDR3 reads TGTGCCAGCAGTTCGGCCCCATCTGGGAACACCATATATTTT.

This clone was observed a single time. The chain uses TRBV5-8 and TRBJ1-6; perhaps TRBD1 as D (5 bases). The CDR3 runs to 14 residues. V was shortened by 4 bases and J by 10 bases, with 15 bases between the two germline ends. Germline lookup yields CDR1 SGHTS and CDR2 YDEGEE. CDR3 in DNA: TGTGCCAGCAGCGTGGGGGTCTTGGAATCACCCCTCCACTTT. Its protein product is CASSVGVLESPLHF.

The chain joins TRBV19 to TRBJ2-1; 8 bases agree with TRBD1. CDR1 and CDR2 from the germline V gene are LNHDA and SQIVND (reference sequence). With 8 bases clipped from V and 7 bases from J, the junction kept 10 bases outside the gene matches. This CDR3 is built from 14 residues. In DNA form, the CDR3 reads TGTGCCAGTCGGGTGTCAGGGGGCAAGAATGAGCAGTTCTTC. This sequence encodes CASRVSGGKNEQFF. Based on the CDR3 plus reference TRBV19 and TRBJ2-1, the full variable domain is DGGITQSPKYLFRKEGQNVTLSCEQNLNHDAMYWYRQDPGQGLRLIYYSQIVNDFQKGDIAEGYSVSREKKESFPLTVTSAQKNPTAFYLCASRVSGGKNEQFFGPGTRLTVL.

This chain joins TRBV5-1 and TRBJ2-3, with 7 bases identical to TRBD2. Germline CDR1 and CDR2: SGHRS and YFSETQ. V lost 3 bases to trimming and J lost 2 bases; unmatched junction nucleotides: 9. CDR3 length equals 16 residues. The DNA for the CDR3 is TGCGCCAGCAGCTCTTCAGGGAGCGGGGTCACAGATACGCAGTATTTT. This translates into CASSSSGSGVTDTQYF.

J is TRBJ2-6 and V is TRBV27, with D hard to call. This CDR3 is 18 amino acids long. Germline CDR1 is MNHEY and CDR2 is SMNVEV (reference sequence). V was cut by 4 bases and J by 0 bases, with 16 bases left in between. CDR3 protein: CASSSHDFSFSGANVLTF. The CDR3 region has the DNA TGTGCCAGCAGTTCCCACGACTTCAGCTTCTCTGGGGCCAACGTCCTGACTTTC.